One T cell receptor beta chain is described in this entry. Antigen specificity is unknown. These data originate in a study of cytomegalovirus exposure and HLA in healthy donors. Overall study results and limits: According to a later analysis, most TCR beta chains associated with CMV appeared HLA-restricted. Earlier analysis found most TCR beta V segments productive about 87% or about 30% of the time.

Germline CDR1 is LNHDA and CDR2 is SQIVND (reference sequence). Deletions cut 0 bases from V and 5 bases from J, with 13 bases between. This CDR3 contains 15 residues. Use of 60 Vbeta and 13 Jbeta primers characterized the PCR. Using immunoSEQ multiplex PCR, the repertoire was profiled, and TCRdb retains in-frame clones only, with some absent. This repertoire comprises 60,000 to 75,000 clones; its ten largest clones make up 3% to 4%. This receptor was obtained from a female donor in good health and CMV-seropositive. The chain combines TRBV19 with TRBJ2-5; D gene unclear. What was sequenced was PBMCs. CDR3 sequence (DNA): TGTGCCAGTAGTATAGATCGTTCCGGGTTCGAGACCCAGTACTTC. Translation gives CASSIDRSGFETQYF.